One and the same sample provided the 3 T cell receptor beta chains below, sequenced in a study of cytomegalovirus exposure and HLA in healthy donors. PCR primers comprised 60 Vbeta and 13 Jbeta primers. Clones were read by immunoSEQ multiplex PCR, and TCRdb kept only the in-frame ones, dropping some. The sample table includes approximately 120,000 clones. The sample taken for sequencing was PBMCs. The receptor set was obtained from an older woman in good health and CMV-seronegative.

This chain uses TRBV28 with TRBJ2-4, with no clear D. V was clipped by 5 bases and J by 6 bases, with 8 bases between them. There are 12 residues in the CDR3. Germline V lookup: CDR1 MDHEN, CDR2 SYDVKM. The CDR3 spells CASSPRRNIQYF. The CDR3 DNA reads TGTGCCAGCAGTCCTAGAAGAAACATTCAGTACTTC.

V gene TRBV28 combines with J gene TRBJ2-5, with 7 bases matching TRBD2. Matching the DNA end better, TRBJ2-7 makes the J call doubtful. CDR1 is MDHEN, CDR2 SYDVKM, per germline. CDR3 length equals 15 residues. This CDR3 reads CASRLGGSFVYEQYF. As DNA, the CDR3 is TGTGCCAGCAGACTCGGGGGGTCGTTTGTTTACGAGCAGTACTTC.

The chain uses TRBV4-2 and TRBJ2-2, with D unresolved. The germline V and J ends were trimmed by 0 bases and 3 bases, with 11 bases remaining between them. CDR3 size: 16 residues. In germline, CDR1 is LGHNA, CDR2 YNFKEQ. CDR3 sequence: CASSQDERIDTGELFF. The CDR3 bases are TGTGCCAGCAGCCAAGATGAAAGAATAGACACCGGGGAGCTGTTTTTT.